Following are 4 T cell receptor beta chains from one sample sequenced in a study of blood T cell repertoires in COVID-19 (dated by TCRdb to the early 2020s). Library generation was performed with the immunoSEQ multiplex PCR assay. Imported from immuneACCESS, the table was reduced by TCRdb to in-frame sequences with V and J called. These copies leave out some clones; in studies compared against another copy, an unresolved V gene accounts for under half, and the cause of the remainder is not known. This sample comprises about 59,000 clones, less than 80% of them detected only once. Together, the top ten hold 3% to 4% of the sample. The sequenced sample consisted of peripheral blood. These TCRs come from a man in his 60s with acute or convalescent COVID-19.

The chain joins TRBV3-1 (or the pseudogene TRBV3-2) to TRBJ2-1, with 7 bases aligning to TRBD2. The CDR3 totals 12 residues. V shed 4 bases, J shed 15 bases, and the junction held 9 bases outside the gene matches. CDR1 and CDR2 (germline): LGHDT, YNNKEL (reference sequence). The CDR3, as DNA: TGTGCCAGCAGCCCCTCAACTAGCGTTCGGTTCTTC. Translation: CASSPSTSVRFF.

In DNA, the CDR3 is TGTGCCAGCAGTACACAGGTCTACGAGCAGTACTTC. Protein sequence: CASSTQVYEQYF. The chain couples TRBV12-3 or TRBV12-4 to TRBJ2-7; TRBD1 might be the D (5 bases). The length of the CDR3 is 12 residues. Trimming left V 5 bases short and J 3 bases short, with 8 bases between.

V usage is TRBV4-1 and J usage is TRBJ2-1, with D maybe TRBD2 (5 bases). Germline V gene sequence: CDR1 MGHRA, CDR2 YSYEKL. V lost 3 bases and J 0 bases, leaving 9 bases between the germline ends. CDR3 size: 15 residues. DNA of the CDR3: TGCGCCAGCAGCCAGGAGGAACGCTCCTACAATGAGCAGTTCTTC. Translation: CASSQEERSYNEQFF.

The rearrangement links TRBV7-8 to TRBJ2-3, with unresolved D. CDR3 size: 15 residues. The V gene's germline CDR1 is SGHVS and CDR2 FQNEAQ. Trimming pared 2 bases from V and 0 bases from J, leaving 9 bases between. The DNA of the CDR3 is TGTGCCAGCAGCTTATACTCTGTGAGCACAGATACGCAGTATTTT. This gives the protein CASSLYSVSTDTQYF.